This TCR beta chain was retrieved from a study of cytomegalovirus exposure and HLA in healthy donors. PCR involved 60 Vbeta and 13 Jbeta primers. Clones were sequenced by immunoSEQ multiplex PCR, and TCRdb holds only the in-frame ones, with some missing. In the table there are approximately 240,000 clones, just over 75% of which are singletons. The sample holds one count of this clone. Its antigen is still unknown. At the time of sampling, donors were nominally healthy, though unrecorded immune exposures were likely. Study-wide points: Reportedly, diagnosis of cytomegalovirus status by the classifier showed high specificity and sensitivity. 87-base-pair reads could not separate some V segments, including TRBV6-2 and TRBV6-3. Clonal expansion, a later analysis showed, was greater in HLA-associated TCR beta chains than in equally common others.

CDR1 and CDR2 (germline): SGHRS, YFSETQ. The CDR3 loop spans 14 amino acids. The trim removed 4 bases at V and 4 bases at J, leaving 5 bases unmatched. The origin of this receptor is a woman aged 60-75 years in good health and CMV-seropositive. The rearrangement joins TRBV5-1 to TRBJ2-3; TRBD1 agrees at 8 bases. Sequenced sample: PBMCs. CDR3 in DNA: TGCGCCAGCAGCCCAGGGGGCTTCCCAGATACGCAGTATTTT. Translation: CASSPGGFPDTQYF.